The clone carrying this T cell receptor (beta chain) was picked up one time. This CDR3 has 16 amino acids. Looked up from germline, CDR1 is SGHNT and CDR2 is YENEEA. V gave up 1 base and J gave up 5 bases, with 14 bases separating them. This sample was taken from a study of blood T cell repertoires in COVID-19. The assay was immunoSEQ multiplex PCR, and TCRdb's table has in-frame clones only and misses some. The repertoire includes roughly 110,000 clones, about 89% of them detected once, and 4% to 5% sits in the top ten. The gene calls are TRBV11-3 and TRBJ2-2, with D maybe TRBD1 (6 bases). This receptor was identified in a man aged 40-49 years with acute or convalescent COVID-19. Sequencing was done on a sample of peripheral blood. CDR3 loop: CASSLATGSNTGELFF. In DNA, the CDR3 is TGTGCCAGCAGCTTAGCGACAGGTTCTAATACCGGGGAGCTGTTTTTT.